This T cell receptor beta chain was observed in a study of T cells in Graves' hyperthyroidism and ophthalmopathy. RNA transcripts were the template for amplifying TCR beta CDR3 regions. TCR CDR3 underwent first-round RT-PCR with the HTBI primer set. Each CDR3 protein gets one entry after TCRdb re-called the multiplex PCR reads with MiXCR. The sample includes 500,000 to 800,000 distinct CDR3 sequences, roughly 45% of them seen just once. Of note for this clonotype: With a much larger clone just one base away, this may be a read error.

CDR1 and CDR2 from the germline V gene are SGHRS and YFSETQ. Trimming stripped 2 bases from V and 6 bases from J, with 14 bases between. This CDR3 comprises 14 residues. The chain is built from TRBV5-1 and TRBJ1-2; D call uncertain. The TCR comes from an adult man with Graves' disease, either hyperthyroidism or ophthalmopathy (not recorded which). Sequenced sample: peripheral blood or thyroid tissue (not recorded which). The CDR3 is CASSFETRGHGYTF. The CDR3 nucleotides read TGCGCCAGCAGCTTTGAGACAAGAGGGCATGGCTACACCTTC.